These T cell receptor beta chains were read from a single sample in a study of T cell responses to AZD1222 COVID-19 vaccine. The protocol was immunoSEQ multiplex PCR, while the TCRdb copy is restricted to in-frame clones and leaves out a portion. This sample has 150,000 to 250,000 clones; roughly 90% occur once, and the top ten carry around 3.5%. The specimen was peripheral blood, collected 28 days after the second AZD1222 dose. The receptor set was obtained from an adult who received the AZD1222 COVID-19 vaccine. Each CDR3 is given with its conserved first and last residue. Each record gives: J gene, D gene, clone size, V gene, CDR3 protein, CDR3 DNA. D genes are given only for firm matches. Size tells how often a clone was seen (once, few, many) or the class of an expanded clone, and some rows leave it out.

J: TRBJ1-6; D: -; size: -; V: TRBV5-3; CDR3: CARSLFRGHNSPLHF; DNA: TGTGCCAGAAGCTTGTTTAGGGGCCATAATTCACCCCTCCACTTT
J: TRBJ1-2; D: TRBD1; size: -; V: TRBV18; CDR3: CASSLLATGTGNGYTF; DNA: TGTGCCAGCTCACTCCTCGCGACAGGGACAGGGAATGGCTACACCTTC
J: TRBJ1-2; D: -; size: -; V: TRBV24-1; CDR3: CATSGGPQGLRGYTF; DNA: TGTGCCACCAGTGGGGGCCCACAGGGACTCCGGGGCTACACCTTC
J: TRBJ2-7; D: -; size: -; V: TRBV6-2/TRBV6-3; CDR3: CASSLKSGSTYEQYF; DNA: TGTGCCAGCAGTTTAAAATCCGGGAGCACCTACGAGCAGTACTTC
J: TRBJ2-2; D: -; size: once; V: TRBV9; CDR3: CASTRDTGELFF; DNA: TGTGCCAGCACTAGGGACACCGGGGAGCTGTTTTTT
J: TRBJ2-3; D: -; size: -; V: TRBV5-1; CDR3: CASSAEVADTQYF; DNA: TGCGCCAGCAGCGCAGAAGTGGCAGATACGCAGTATTTT
J: TRBJ1-5; D: TRBD1; size: -; V: TRBV19; CDR3: CASSIDRGRNQPQHF; DNA: TGTGCCAGTAGTATAGACAGGGGGAGAAATCAGCCCCAGCATTTT
J: TRBJ1-2; D: TRBD1; size: -; V: TRBV28; CDR3: CASGLSQGAGSYGYTF; DNA: TGTGCCAGCGGACTCTCACAGGGGGCGGGGAGCTATGGCTACACCTTC
J: TRBJ1-5; D: TRBD1; size: -; V: TRBV18; CDR3: CASSPNRGVNQPQHF; DNA: TGTGCCAGCTCACCAAACAGGGGGGTCAATCAGCCCCAGCATTTT
J: TRBJ2-7; D: TRBD1; size: -; V: TRBV15; CDR3: CATSRERGQGADEQYF; DNA: TGTGCCACCAGCAGAGAGAGGGGACAGGGGGCCGACGAGCAGTACTTC
J: TRBJ2-6; D: TRBD1; size: -; V: TRBV7-8; CDR3: CASSFAGTGGSGANVLTF; DNA: TGTGCCAGCAGCTTCGCCGGGACAGGGGGCTCTGGGGCCAACGTCCTGACTTTC
J: TRBJ2-2; D: -; size: -; V: TRBV7-3; CDR3: CASSLSAGAGGELFF; DNA: TGTGCCAGCAGCTTAAGTGCAGGGGCAGGCGGGGAGCTGTTTTTT
J: TRBJ1-1; D: -; size: -; V: TRBV6-5; CDR3: CASSLEWDTEAFF; DNA: TGTGCCAGCAGTCTCGAGTGGGACACTGAAGCTTTCTTT
J: TRBJ1-5; D: TRBD1; size: few; V: TRBV4-1; CDR3: CASSSLIQGLSQPQHF; DNA: TGCGCCAGCAGCTCCCTGATACAGGGGTTGAGTCAGCCCCAGCATTTT
J: TRBJ2-2; D: -; size: few; V: TRBV5-1; CDR3: CASSLDAGELFF; DNA: TGCGCCAGCAGCTTGGATGCCGGGGAGCTGTTTTTT
J: TRBJ2-1; D: TRBD2; size: -; V: TRBV19; CDR3: CASFSGRVDNEQFF; DNA: TGTGCCAGTTTTAGCGGGAGGGTTGACAATGAGCAGTTCTTC
J: TRBJ2-3; D: -; size: -; V: TRBV18; CDR3: CASSPPTFRAGNDTDTQYF; DNA: TGTGCCAGCTCACCTCCCACCTTCCGGGCAGGGAATGACACAGATACGCAGTATTTT
J: TRBJ1-1; D: -; size: -; V: TRBV18; CDR3: CASSPDMNTEAFF; DNA: TGTGCCAGCTCGCCCGACATGAACACTGAAGCTTTCTTT
J: TRBJ2-7; D: TRBD1; size: -; V: TRBV2; CDR3: CASSPTGTGNYEQYF; DNA: TGTGCCAGCAGCCCAACCGGGACAGGAAATTACGAGCAGTACTTC
J: TRBJ1-5; D: -; size: -; V: TRBV7-2; CDR3: CASSFGGKGNQPQHF; DNA: TGTGCCAGCAGCTTCGGAGGGAAGGGGAATCAGCCCCAGCATTTT
J: TRBJ2-3; D: -; size: -; V: TRBV5-4; CDR3: CASSLEQGSDTQYF; DNA: TGTGCCAGCAGCTTGGAACAGGGTTCAGATACGCAGTATTTT
J: TRBJ1-5; D: -; size: -; V: TRBV27; CDR3: CASSLAGSNQPQHF; DNA: TGTGCCAGCAGTTTAGCGGGATCCAATCAGCCCCAGCATTTT
J: TRBJ2-5; D: -; size: -; V: TRBV2; CDR3: CASSERQNRQETQYF; DNA: TGTGCCAGCAGTGAACGGCAGAACCGACAAGAGACCCAGTACTTC
J: TRBJ2-7; D: TRBD2; size: -; V: TRBV5-6; CDR3: CASSLGRGPYEQYF; DNA: TGTGCCAGCAGCCTCGGGAGGGGCCCCTACGAGCAGTACTTC
J: TRBJ1-3; D: -; size: -; V: TRBV7-8; CDR3: CAQARTDRAGNTIYF; DNA: TGTGCCCAGGCTCGGACGGATCGGGCTGGAAACACCATATATTTT
J: TRBJ2-1; D: -; size: -; V: TRBV12-3/TRBV12-4; CDR3: CASSFGEGQFF; DNA: TGTGCCAGCAGTTTTGGTGAAGGGCAGTTCTTC
J: TRBJ1-3; D: -; size: -; V: TRBV28; CDR3: CASSLLPGARGNTIYF; DNA: TGTGCCAGCAGTTTACTCCCGGGGGCGCGCGGAAACACCATATATTTT